This T cell receptor beta chain derives from a study of blood T cell repertoires in COVID-19. Produced via immunoSEQ multiplex PCR; TCRdb's table is partial and in-frame only. The repertoire holds more than 300,000 clones, with 75% to 90% as singletons. Trimming left V 4 bases short and J 2 bases short, with 11 bases between. The CDR3 loop spans 14 amino acids. Germline values: CDR1 SGHTA, CDR2 FQGTGA. The genes are TRBV7-3 and TRBJ1-1; tentative D call: TRBD1 (5 bases). The receptor was derived from a woman aged 45-60 years with COVID-19, enrolled during active disease. The specimen sequenced was peripheral blood. This CDR3 reads CASSSTGANTEAFF. The CDR3 region has the DNA TGTGCCAGCAGCTCAACAGGAGCCAACACTGAAGCTTTCTTT. Full variable domain (rest looked up from reference TRBV7-3 and TRBJ1-1): GAGVSQTPSNKVTEKGKYVELRCDPISGHTALYWYRQSLGQGPEFLIYFQGTGAADDSGLPNDRFFAVRPEGSVSTLKIQRTERGDSAVYLCASSSTGANTEAFFGQGTRLTVV.